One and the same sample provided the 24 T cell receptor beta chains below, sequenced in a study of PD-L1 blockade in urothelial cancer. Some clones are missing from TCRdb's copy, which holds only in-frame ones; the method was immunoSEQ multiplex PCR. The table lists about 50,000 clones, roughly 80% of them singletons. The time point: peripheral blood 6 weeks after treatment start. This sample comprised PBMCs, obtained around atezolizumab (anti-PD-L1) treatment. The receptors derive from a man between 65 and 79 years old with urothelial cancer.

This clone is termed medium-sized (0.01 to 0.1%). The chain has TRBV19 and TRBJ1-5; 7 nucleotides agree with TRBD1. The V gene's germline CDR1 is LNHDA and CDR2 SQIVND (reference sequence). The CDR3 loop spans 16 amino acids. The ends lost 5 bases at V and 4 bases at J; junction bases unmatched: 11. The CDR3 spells CASSRDSVGVNQPQHF. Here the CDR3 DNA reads TGTGCCAGTAGTCGGGACAGTGTGGGGGTAAATCAGCCCCAGCATTTT.

In nucleotides, the CDR3 is TGTGCCACCAGCAGAGACCGGGGTAGCGGGAGCTACGAGCAGTACTTC. The encoded protein is CATSRDRGSGSYEQYF. V and J are TRBV15 and TRBJ2-7; 9 positions agree with TRBD2. After removal of 0 bases from V and 3 bases from J, the junction contained 6 bases not matched to a gene. Germline V lookup: CDR1 LNHNV, CDR2 YYDKDF (reference sequence). CDR3 length: 16 residues.

CDR3 region: CASSERPRPQHF. In DNA, the CDR3 is TGTGCCAGCAGTGAGAGGCCCCGGCCCCAGCATTTT. The chain joins TRBV2 to TRBJ1-5; the D is unclear. V lost 3 bases and J 9 bases, leaving 9 bases between the germline ends. The length of the CDR3 is 12 residues. Per germline, CDR1 SNHLY and CDR2 FYNNEI.

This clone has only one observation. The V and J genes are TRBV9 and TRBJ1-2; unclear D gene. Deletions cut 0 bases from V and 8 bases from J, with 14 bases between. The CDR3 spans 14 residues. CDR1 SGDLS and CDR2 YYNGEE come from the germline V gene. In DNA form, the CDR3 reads TGTGCCAGCAGCGTAGACTCCGGGTTACGGGGCTACACCTTC. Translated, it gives CASSVDSGLRGYTF. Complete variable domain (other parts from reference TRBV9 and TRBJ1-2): DSGVTQTPKHLITATGQRVTLRCSPRSGDLSVYWYQQSLDQGLQFLIQYYNGEERAKGNILERFSAQQFPDLHSELNLSSLELGDSALYFCASSVDSGLRGYTFGSGTRLTVV.

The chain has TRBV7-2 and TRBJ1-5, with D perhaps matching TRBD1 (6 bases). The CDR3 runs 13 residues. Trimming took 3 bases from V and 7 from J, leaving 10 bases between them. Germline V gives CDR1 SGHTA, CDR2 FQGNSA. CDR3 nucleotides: TGTGCCAGCAGCTTCAGACAGGCCCAGCCCCAGCATTTT. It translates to CASSFRQAQPQHF.

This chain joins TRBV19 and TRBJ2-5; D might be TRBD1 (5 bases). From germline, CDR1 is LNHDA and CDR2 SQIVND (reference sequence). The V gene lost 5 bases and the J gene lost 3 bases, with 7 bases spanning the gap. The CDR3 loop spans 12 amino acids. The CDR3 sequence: CASSYRKETQYF. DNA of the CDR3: TGTGCCAGTAGTTACAGGAAAGAGACCCAGTACTTC.

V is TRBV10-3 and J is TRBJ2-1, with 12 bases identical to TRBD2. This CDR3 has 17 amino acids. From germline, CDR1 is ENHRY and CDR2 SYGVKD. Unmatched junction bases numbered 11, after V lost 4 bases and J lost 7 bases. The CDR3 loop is CAISGRLAGVGWNEQFF. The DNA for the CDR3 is TGTGCCATCAGTGGGAGACTAGCGGGAGTGGGTTGGAATGAGCAGTTCTTC.

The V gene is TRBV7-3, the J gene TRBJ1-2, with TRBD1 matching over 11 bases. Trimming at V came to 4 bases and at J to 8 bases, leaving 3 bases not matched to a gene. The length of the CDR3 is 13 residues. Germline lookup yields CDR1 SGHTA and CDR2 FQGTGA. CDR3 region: CASSSGQGDGYTF. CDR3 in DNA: TGTGCCAGCAGCTCGGGACAGGGGGACGGCTACACCTTC. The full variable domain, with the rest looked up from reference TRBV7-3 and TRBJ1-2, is GAGVSQTPSNKVTEKGKYVELRCDPISGHTALYWYRQSLGQGPEFLIYFQGTGAADDSGLPNDRFFAVRPEGSVSTLKIQRTERGDSAVYLCASSSGQGDGYTFGSGTRLTVV.

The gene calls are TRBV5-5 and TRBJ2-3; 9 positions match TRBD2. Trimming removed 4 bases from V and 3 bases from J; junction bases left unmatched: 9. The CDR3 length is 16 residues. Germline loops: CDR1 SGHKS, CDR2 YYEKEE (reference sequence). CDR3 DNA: TGTGCCAGCAGCCCTGTAGCGGGAGAGCTGACAGATACGCAGTATTTT. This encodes CASSPVAGELTDTQYF. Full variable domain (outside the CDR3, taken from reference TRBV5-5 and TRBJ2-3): DAGVTQSPTHLIKTRGQQVTLRCSPISGHKSVSWYQQVLGQGPQFIFQYYEKEERGRGNFPDRFSARQFPNYSSELNVNALLLGDSALYLCASSPVAGELTDTQYFGPGTRLTVL.

CDR3 sequence: CASSVAGTGGNTDTQYF. In DNA, the CDR3 is TGTGCCAGCAGCGTAGCCGGGACAGGGGGCAACACAGATACGCAGTATTTT. The V call is TRBV9, the J call TRBJ2-3; 12 bases agree with TRBD1. This CDR3 has 17 residues. Per the germline V gene, CDR1 is SGDLS and CDR2 is YYNGEE. V was clipped by 0 bases and J by 2 bases; unmatched bases: 4.

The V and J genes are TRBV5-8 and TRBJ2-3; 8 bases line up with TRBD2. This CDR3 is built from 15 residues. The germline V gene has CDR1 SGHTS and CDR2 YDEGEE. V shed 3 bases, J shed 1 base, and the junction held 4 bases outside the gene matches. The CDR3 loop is CASSSGGWGTDTQYF. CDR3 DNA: TGTGCCAGCAGCTCGGGGGGGTGGGGCACAGATACGCAGTATTTT.

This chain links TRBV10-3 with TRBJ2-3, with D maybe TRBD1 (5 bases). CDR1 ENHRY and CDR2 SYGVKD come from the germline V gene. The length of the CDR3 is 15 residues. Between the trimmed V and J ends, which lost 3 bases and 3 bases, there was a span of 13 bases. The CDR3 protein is CAISDSQGSTDTQYF. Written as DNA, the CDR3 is TGTGCCATCAGTGATAGTCAGGGATCGACAGATACGCAGTATTTT.

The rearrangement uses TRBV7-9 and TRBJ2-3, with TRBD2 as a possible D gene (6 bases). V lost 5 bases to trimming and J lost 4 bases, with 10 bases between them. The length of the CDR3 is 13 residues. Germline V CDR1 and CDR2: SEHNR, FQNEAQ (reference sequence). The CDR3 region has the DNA TGTGCCAGCAGCCCCGGGAGTCCAGATACGCAGTATTTT. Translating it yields CASSPGSPDTQYF.

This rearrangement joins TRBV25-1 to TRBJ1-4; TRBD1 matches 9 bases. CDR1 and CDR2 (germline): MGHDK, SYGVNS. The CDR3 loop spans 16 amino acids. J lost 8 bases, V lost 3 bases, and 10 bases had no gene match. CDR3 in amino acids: CASSDFTGGRHEKLFF. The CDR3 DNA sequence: TGTGCCAGCAGTGATTTCACAGGGGGCCGTCACGAAAAACTGTTTTTT.

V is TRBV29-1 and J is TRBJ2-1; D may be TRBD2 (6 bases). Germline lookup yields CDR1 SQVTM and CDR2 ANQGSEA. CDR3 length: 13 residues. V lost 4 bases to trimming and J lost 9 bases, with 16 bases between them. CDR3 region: CSVVRLEPIEQFF. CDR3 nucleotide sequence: TGCAGCGTTGTAAGACTAGAACCCATTGAGCAGTTCTTC.

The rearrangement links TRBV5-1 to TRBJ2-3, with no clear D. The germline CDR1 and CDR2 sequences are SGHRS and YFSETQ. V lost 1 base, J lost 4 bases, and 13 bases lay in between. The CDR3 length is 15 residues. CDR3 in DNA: TGCGCCAGCAGCTTGTCCATGGCGGATGCAGATACGCAGTATTTT. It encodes CASSLSMADADTQYF. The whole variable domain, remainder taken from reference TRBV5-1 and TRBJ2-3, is KAGVTQTPRYLIKTRGQQVTLSCSPISGHRSVSWYQQTPGQGLQFLFEYFSETQRNKGNFPGRFSGRQFSNSRSEMNVSTLELGDSALYLCASSLSMADADTQYFGPGTRLTVL.

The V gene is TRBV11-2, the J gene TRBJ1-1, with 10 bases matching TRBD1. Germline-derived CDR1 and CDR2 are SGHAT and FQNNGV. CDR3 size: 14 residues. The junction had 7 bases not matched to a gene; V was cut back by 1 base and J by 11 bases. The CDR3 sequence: CASSLGGDRGRAFF. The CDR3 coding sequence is TGTGCCAGCAGCTTAGGCGGGGACAGGGGACGGGCTTTCTTT.

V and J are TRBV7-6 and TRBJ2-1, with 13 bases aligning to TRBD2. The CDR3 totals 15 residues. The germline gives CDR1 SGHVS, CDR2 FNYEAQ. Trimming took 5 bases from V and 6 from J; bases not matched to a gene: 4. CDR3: CASSARTSGSNEQFF. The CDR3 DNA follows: TGTGCCAGCAGCGCAAGGACTAGCGGGAGCAATGAGCAGTTCTTC.

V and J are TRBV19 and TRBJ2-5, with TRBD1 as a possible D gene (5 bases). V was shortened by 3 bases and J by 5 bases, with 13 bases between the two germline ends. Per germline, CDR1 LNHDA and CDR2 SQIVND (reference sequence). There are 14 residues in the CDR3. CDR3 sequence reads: CASSIRAGYETQYF. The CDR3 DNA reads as TGTGCCAGTAGTATCCGAGCAGGGTACGAGACCCAGTACTTC.

The DNA of the CDR3 is TGTGCCAGCAGTGTGGGAGGGGGGGGCAATGAGCAGTTCTTC. Protein product: CASSVGGGGNEQFF. This chain links TRBV2 with TRBJ2-1; maybe TRBD2 (7 bases). Trimming left V 4 bases short and J 6 bases short, with 13 bases between. The germline gives CDR1 SNHLY, CDR2 FYNNEI. This CDR3 has 14 amino acids.

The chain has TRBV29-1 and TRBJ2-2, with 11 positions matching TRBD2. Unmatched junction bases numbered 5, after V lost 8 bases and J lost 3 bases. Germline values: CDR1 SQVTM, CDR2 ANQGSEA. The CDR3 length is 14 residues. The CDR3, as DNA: TGCAGCACTAGCGGGAGAGGCGACACCGGGGAGCTGTTTTTT. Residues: CSTSGRGDTGELFF.

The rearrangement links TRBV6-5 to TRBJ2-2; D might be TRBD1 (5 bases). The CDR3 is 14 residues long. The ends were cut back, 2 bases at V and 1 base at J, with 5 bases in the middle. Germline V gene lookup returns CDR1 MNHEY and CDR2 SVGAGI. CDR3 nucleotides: TGTGCCAGCAGTTACAGGGGGAACACCGGGGAGCTGTTTTTT. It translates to CASSYRGNTGELFF.

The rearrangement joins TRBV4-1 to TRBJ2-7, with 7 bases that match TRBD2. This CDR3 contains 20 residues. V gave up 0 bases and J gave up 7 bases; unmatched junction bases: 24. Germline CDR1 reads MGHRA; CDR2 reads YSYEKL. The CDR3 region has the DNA TGCGCCAGCAGCCAAGAGACTTCATTATCCAGGAGACTAGCCCTCCGAGAGCAGTACTTC. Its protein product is CASSQETSLSRRLALREQYF.

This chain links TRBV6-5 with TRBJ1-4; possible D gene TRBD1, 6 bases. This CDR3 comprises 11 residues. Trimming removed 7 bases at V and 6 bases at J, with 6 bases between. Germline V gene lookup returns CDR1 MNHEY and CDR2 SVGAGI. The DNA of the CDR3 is TGTGCCAGCAAGGGGGATGAAAAACTGTTTTTT. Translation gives CASKGDEKLFF.